The 18 T cell receptor beta chains below were found in one sample sequenced in a study of cytomegalovirus exposure and HLA in healthy donors. 13 Jbeta primers and 60 Vbeta primers were used for the PCR. Measured with immunoSEQ multiplex PCR; TCRdb has only the in-frame clones, and not every one. The table includes 150,000 to 200,000 clones, approximately 80% detected once. The specimen was PBMCs. The receptors originated from a boy younger than 10 in good health and CMV-seronegative.

The gene calls are TRBV11-2 and TRBJ1-1; 8 bases agree with TRBD1. The trim removed 5 bases at V and 6 bases at J, leaving 5 bases unmatched. The germline V gene has CDR1 SGHAT and CDR2 FQNNGV. The CDR3 is made up of 13 amino acids. DNA for the CDR3: TGTGCCAGCAGCCGACAGGGGATGGCTGAAGCTTTCTTT. Residues: CASSRQGMAEAFF.

V and J are TRBV5-4 and TRBJ1-2; TRBD1 is a possible D gene (6 bases). In germline, CDR1 is SGHNT, CDR2 YYREEE (reference sequence). The CDR3 length is 13 residues. With 0 bases removed from V and 8 bases from J, the gap between germline ends came to 11 bases. CDR3 region: CASSLGWGPGYTF. CDR3 DNA: TGTGCCAGCAGCTTGGGTTGGGGGCCGGGCTACACCTTC.

V usage is TRBV4-3 and J usage is TRBJ2-5; a possible D gene is TRBD2 (5 bases). V gave up 0 bases and J gave up 3 bases, with 8 bases separating them. The CDR3 runs to 14 residues. CDR1 is LGHNA, CDR2 YSLEER, per germline. The CDR3 nucleotides are TGCGCCAGCAGCCAAGATTGGGGAGAAGAGACCCAGTACTTC. This translates into CASSQDWGEETQYF.

V and J are TRBV15 and TRBJ1-5, with 8 bases that match TRBD1. Germline V gives CDR1 LNHNV, CDR2 YYDKDF (reference sequence). The CDR3 contains 15 residues. Trimming removed 3 bases from V and 5 bases from J; junction bases left unmatched: 6. The CDR3 sequence is CATSSRGLTYQPQHF. As DNA, the CDR3 is TGTGCCACCAGCAGCAGGGGGCTTACTTATCAGCCCCAGCATTTT.

This clone was seen only a few times. The V and J genes are TRBV20-1 and TRBJ2-7; maybe TRBD2 (6 bases). V shed 6 bases and J shed 7 bases, with 13 bases lying between them. Per germline, CDR1 DFQATT and CDR2 SNEGSKA (reference sequence). The CDR3 length is 11 residues. The CDR3 here is CSAETGVEQYF. The CDR3 DNA reads as TGCAGTGCCGAGACGGGGGTTGAGCAGTACTTC.

This chain connects TRBV25-1 to TRBJ2-5, with 7 bases fitting TRBD1. The CDR3 sequence is 14 residues long. The V segment lost 6 bases and the J segment 4 bases; nucleotides outside the gene matches: 8. Germline loops: CDR1 MGHDK, CDR2 SYGVNS. The DNA for the CDR3 is TGTGCCAGCAGCGAAGGGGGCGCGGGAGAGACCCAGTACTTC. This gives the protein CASSEGGAGETQYF.

V gene TRBV10-3 combines with J gene TRBJ2-5; D gene uncertain. Judging by the DNA end, TRBJ2-7 fits better; the J call may be wrong. Germline V CDR1 and CDR2: ENHRY, SYGVKD. The CDR3 covers 13 residues. The chain's CDR3 is CAISDGGSYEQYF. In nucleotides, the CDR3 is TGTGCCATCAGTGACGGCGGATCCTACGAGCAGTACTTC.

The rearrangement links TRBV19 to TRBJ2-7, with TRBD2 identical over 10 bases. Germline trimming cut 6 bases from V and 5 bases from J; bases unmatched to any gene: 19. CDR3 length equals 18 residues. Germline CDR1 reads LNHDA; CDR2 reads SQIVND (reference sequence). CDR3 DNA sequence: TGTGCCAGTAGACCCCGGACTAGCGGAATACCCCAGAGCCACGAGCAGTACTTC. Protein sequence: CASRPRTSGIPQSHEQYF.

The V gene is TRBV9, the J gene TRBJ1-6, with a weak D call TRBD1 (6 bases). V was pared by 2 bases and J by 0 bases, with 9 bases between. The CDR3 totals 16 residues. The germline CDR1 and CDR2 sequences are SGDLS and YYNGEE. The CDR3 is CASSVTDSSYNSPLHF. The CDR3 coding sequence is TGTGCCAGCAGCGTCACGGACAGCTCCTATAATTCACCCCTCCACTTT.

The chain has TRBV27 and TRBJ2-3; D is perhaps TRBD1 (5 bases). Trimming pared 6 bases from V and 2 bases from J, leaving 15 bases between. This CDR3 region has 15 residues. The germline gives CDR1 MNHEY, CDR2 SMNVEV (reference sequence). Here the CDR3 DNA reads TGTGCCAGCAGCTGGGGCCGGAGTAACACAGATACGCAGTATTTT. Its translation is CASSWGRSNTDTQYF.

The chain carries TRBV19 and TRBJ1-3, with 8 bases fitting TRBD1. The CDR3 is 14 amino acids. The germline gives CDR1 LNHDA, CDR2 SQIVND (reference sequence). V gave up 5 bases and J gave up 9 bases; unmatched junction bases: 9. CDR3 residues: CASSVGTGRTTIYF. CDR3 bases: TGTGCCAGTAGTGTCGGGACAGGCCGCACCACCATATATTTT.

The CDR3 nucleotides read TGTGCCAGCAGCCCCCTAGGACAGGGATCATATGGCTACACCTTC. This sequence encodes CASSPLGQGSYGYTF. This sequence joins TRBV9 and TRBJ1-2; TRBD1 agrees at 8 bases. V trimming: 4 bases; J trimming: 5 bases; junction bases outside the gene matches: 10. Germline CDR1 reads SGDLS; CDR2 reads YYNGEE. This CDR3 is 15 amino acids long.

V usage is TRBV10-3 and J usage is TRBJ2-1, with a weak D call TRBD1 (7 bases). Trimming stripped 4 bases from V and 7 bases from J, with 11 bases between. CDR3 length: 13 residues. Germline V CDR1 and CDR2: ENHRY, SYGVKD. CDR3 amino acids: CAISGAGGNEQFF. The CDR3, as DNA: TGTGCCATCAGTGGTGCAGGGGGGAATGAGCAGTTCTTC.

The chain recombines TRBV7-3 with TRBJ2-7; weak D call: TRBD2 (5 bases). V was pared by 2 bases and J by 5 bases, with 10 bases between. This CDR3 region has 13 residues. Germline V CDR1 and CDR2: SGHTA, FQGTGA. The CDR3, as DNA: TGTGCCAGCAGCTTATCGGCCGGGAACGAGCAGTACTTC. This encodes CASSLSAGNEQYF.

The gene calls are TRBV15 and TRBJ2-1; D remains unclear. There are 15 residues in the CDR3. Germline CDR1 LNHNV, CDR2 YYDKDF (reference sequence). V dropped 0 bases and J dropped 7 bases, with 13 bases sitting between them. CDR3 nucleotide sequence: TGTGCCACCAGCAGAGATCCGCTAGGTGATAATGAGCAGTTCTTC. Its protein product is CATSRDPLGDNEQFF. The variable domain in full, with the rest retrieved from reference TRBV15 and TRBJ2-1, is DAMVIQNPRYQVTQFGKPVTLSCSQTLNHNVMYWYQQKSSQAPKLLFHYYDKDFNNEADTPDNFQSRRPNTSFCFLDIRSPGLGDTAMYLCATSRDPLGDNEQFFGPGTRLTVL.

V gene TRBV2 combines with J gene TRBJ2-1; 7 bases are shared with TRBD2. The CDR3 sequence is 14 residues long. Trimming removed 2 bases from V and 2 bases from J; junction bases left unmatched: 0. The germline CDR1 and CDR2 sequences are SNHLY and FYNNEI. As DNA, the CDR3 is TGTGCCAGCAGTGAACGGGGGGCCTACAATGAGCAGTTCTTC. Translated: CASSERGAYNEQFF. Together with reference TRBV2 and TRBJ2-1, the CDR3 gives the full variable domain: EPEVTQTPSHQVTQMGQEVILRCVPISNHLYFYWYRQILGQKVEFLVSFYNNEISEKSEIFDDQFSVERPDGSNFTLKIRSTKLEDSAMYFCASSERGAYNEQFFGPGTRLTVL.

The chain carries TRBV27 and TRBJ1-2; possible D gene TRBD1, 6 bases. CDR3 length equals 12 residues. The germline gives CDR1 MNHEY, CDR2 SMNVEV (reference sequence). V shed 6 bases and J shed 2 bases, with 7 bases lying between them. As DNA, the CDR3 is TGTGCCAGCAGGCAGGGGAACTATGGCTACACCTTC. As protein: CASRQGNYGYTF.

The chain combines TRBV11-2 with TRBJ2-7; no clear D gene. The CDR3 has 14 amino acids. Trimming removed 0 bases from V and 0 bases from J, with 6 bases in between. Per the germline V gene, CDR1 is SGHAT and CDR2 is FQNNGV. CDR3 in DNA: TGTGCCAGCAGCTTAGAGGGCAGCTCCTACGAGCAGTACTTC. Its translation: CASSLEGSSYEQYF.